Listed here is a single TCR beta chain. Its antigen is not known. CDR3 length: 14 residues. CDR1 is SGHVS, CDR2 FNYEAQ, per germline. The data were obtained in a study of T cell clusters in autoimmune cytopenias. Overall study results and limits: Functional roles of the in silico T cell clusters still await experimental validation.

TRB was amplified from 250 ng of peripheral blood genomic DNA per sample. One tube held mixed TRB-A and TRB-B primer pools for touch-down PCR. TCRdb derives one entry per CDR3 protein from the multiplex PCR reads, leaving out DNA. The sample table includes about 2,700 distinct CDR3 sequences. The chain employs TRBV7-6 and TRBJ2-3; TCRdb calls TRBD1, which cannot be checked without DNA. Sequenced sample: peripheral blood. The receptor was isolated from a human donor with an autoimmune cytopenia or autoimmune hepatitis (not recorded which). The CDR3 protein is CAISGTVGTDTQYF. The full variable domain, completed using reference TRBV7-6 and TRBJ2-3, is GAGVSQSPRYKVTKRGQDVALRCDPISGHVSLYWYRQALGQGPEFLTYFNYEAQQDKSGLPNDRFSAERPEGSISTLTIQRTEQRDSAMYRCAISGTVGTDTQYFGPGTRLTVL.